The entry below describes one TCR beta chain. Its target antigen remains unknown. No quality values exist for individual bases; no much larger clone is one base distant. The immunoSEQ Assay was the method used to sequence TCRbeta CDR3 regions. After extraction, genomic DNA underwent amplification by bias-controlled multiplex PCR, followed by high-throughput sequencing. The paper's data handling went like this. To quantify the absolute abundance of every unique TCRbeta CDR3 region, sequences were collapsed and filtered. T cell fraction was estimated by normalizing TCRbeta template counts to usable DNA, with usable DNA measured through amplification of reference genes found in all nucleated cells. Repertoire TCRs were annotated as SARS-CoV-2-specific by exact matching of V gene, CDR3 amino acid sequence and J gene to a known reactive TCR set. The reference SARS-CoV-2 TCR set was obtained from MIRA and was filtered for enrichment in COVID-19-positive ImmuneCODE repertoires, whereby public or cross-reactive TCRs were removed. Drawing on the MIRA antigens, annotated TCRs were analysed further at the level of specific ORF or position within ORF. Depth was the summed frequency of annotated unique rearrangements, while breadth was defined as annotated unique rearrangements over total unique productive rearrangements. TCR breadth was compared between groups using two-sided Wilcoxon rank-sum tests. Sourced from immuneACCESS, this table was stored by TCRdb with only in-frame sequences that have V and J called. A share of the clones is absent; for the studies checked, an unresolved V gene accounts for under half, and the remainder has no known explanation. D and trimming come from the DNA, and the V and J calls and clone size come from that table. This sample has hundreds of thousands of clones in its table, and 92% of those were observed once. About 1.7% of the sample is in the top ten clones.

V is reduced by 5 bases and J by 8 bases, leaving a spacing of 13 bases between them. The germline V gene sets CDR1 to SGHAT and CDR2 to FQNNGV. Counted from cysteine to phenylalanine, this CDR3 has 14 amino acids. Only the CDR3 part of the read is kept: 42 bases, read in frame from the first base. These data come from a study of Ad26.COV2.S vaccination and SARS-CoV-2 variants (TCRdb year 2021). Regarding the complete study: Vaccine-arm donors came from COV1001, a multicentre, randomized, double-blind, placebo-controlled phase I-IIa trial of Ad26.COV2.S in healthy adults. Dosing of Ad26.COV2.S was intramuscular, at either 5x10^10 or 1x10^11 viral particles, delivered as one shot or as two shots spaced 56 days apart. TCRbeta repertoire sequencing was used to assess the specificity and breadth of SARS-CoV-2-reactive T cell receptors after Ad26.COV2.S vaccination. The TCR-sequenced set comprised about 32 samples: around 20 Ad26.COV2.S vaccine recipients, 5 placebo recipients and 8 SARS-CoV-2 convalescent individuals. Trial participants were randomized into five groups of five: low-dose or high-dose Ad26.COV2.S given once or twice, or placebo on both occasions. Investigators did not know the trial group allocation while performing experiments and assessing outcomes.

Beyond this particular receptor, the publication reports: The study lacked the statistical power to compare responses across vaccine doses or regimens. Vaccine and placebo recipients had similar non-spike TCR breadth, a finding consistent with the vaccine containing only spike. It was noted by the authors that total T cell responses may have been underestimated by the TCR breadth and depth analyses. Spike-specific TCR breadth was higher in Ad26.COV2.S recipients than in placebo recipients (P = 0.0014). After vaccination, spike-specific CD8+ and CD4+ T cell responses were reported to show substantial breadth.

Explained via the paper, the treatment or condition label denotes: 19 received Ad26.COV2.S at low or high dose, single or two shots; 5 received placebo; per-sample allocation not given. Repertoires of vaccine and placebo recipients were sequenced from samples taken on day 63 after the first injection. Between 29 July and 7 August 2020, Cohort 1b enrolled about two dozen adults aged 18-55 years at one site in Boston, USA. Ad26.COV2.S was a replication-incompetent adenovirus type 26 vector that expressed a prefusion-stabilized SARS-CoV-2 spike protein derived from the original Wuhan strain. The chain couples TRBV11-2 to TRBJ1-6, with the D segment identity uncertain. The source of this sequence is a person between 18 and 60 years old who received the Ad26.COV2.S COVID-19 vaccine or a placebo. The sample here was peripheral blood, taken in a trial of Ad26.COV2.S vaccine versus placebo. Read as DNA, the sequence is TGTGCCAGCAGCCAGGCGGTATTTGATTCACCCCTCCACTTT. This gives the protein CASSQAVFDSPLHF. The variable domain in full, with residues beyond the CDR3 obtained from the reference TRBV11-2 and TRBJ1-6 genes, is EAGVAQSPRYKIIEKRQSVAFWCNPISGHATLYWYQQILGQGPKLLIQFQNNGVVDDSQLPKDRFSAERLKGVDSTLKIQPAKLEDSAVYLCASSQAVFDSPLHFGNGTRLTVT.